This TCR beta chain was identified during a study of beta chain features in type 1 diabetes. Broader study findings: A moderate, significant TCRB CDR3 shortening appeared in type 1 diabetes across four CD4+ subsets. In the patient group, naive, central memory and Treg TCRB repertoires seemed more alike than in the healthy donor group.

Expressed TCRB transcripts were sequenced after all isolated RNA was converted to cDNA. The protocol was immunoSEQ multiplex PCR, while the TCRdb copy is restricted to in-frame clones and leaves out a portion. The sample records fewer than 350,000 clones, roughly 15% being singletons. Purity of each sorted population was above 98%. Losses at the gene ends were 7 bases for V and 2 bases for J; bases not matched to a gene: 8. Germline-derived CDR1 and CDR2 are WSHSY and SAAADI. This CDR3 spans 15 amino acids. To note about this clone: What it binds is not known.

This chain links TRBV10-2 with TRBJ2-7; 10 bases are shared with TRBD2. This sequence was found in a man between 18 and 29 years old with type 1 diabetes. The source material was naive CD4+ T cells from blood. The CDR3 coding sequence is TGCGCCAGCACTCCTAGCGGGGGATCTACCTACGAGCAGTACTTC. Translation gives CASTPSGGSTYEQYF.